A single sample is the source of the 23 T cell receptor beta chains below, sequenced in a study of T-cell reconstitution after alpha-beta-depleted transplantation in children. This sample's TCRbeta library carried unique molecular identifier barcodes. Each CDR3 protein is one row after TCRdb ran MiXCR on the PCR reads. The sample lists fewer than 120,000 distinct CDR3 sequences; over 9% were seen once. Source: PBMCs from the stem cell graft donor, taken from the stem cell graft. The receptors were gathered from a human donor who donated a stem cell graft to a child with acute lymphoblastic leukemia.

This clonotype was observed at least ten times. The rearrangement uses TRBV7-2 and TRBJ2-7; 8 bases fit TRBD2. Trimming took 5 bases from V and 3 from J; bases not matched to a gene: 6. CDR3 length equals 14 residues. Germline-derived CDR1 and CDR2 are SGHTA and FQGNSA. The CDR3 coding sequence is TGTGCCAGCAGCCCCCAGCGGGGGAACTACGAGCAGTACTTC. Translation gives CASSPQRGNYEQYF.

This clonotype was seen repeatedly, ten times or more. The V gene is TRBV27, the J gene TRBJ2-3; D uncertain. The CDR3 covers 15 residues. Germline assignment: CDR1 MNHEY and CDR2 SMNVEV (reference sequence). V lost 7 bases and J lost 2, with 16 bases in between. CDR3 nucleotides: TGTGCCAGCATGCCGTCTCCCACCTTCACAGATACGCAGTATTTT. Its protein product is CASMPSPTFTDTQYF.

This clonotype was seen repeatedly, ten times or more. The chain combines TRBV7-2 with TRBJ1-6; D ambiguous. Germline V CDR1 and CDR2: SGHTA, FQGNSA. Deletions cut 2 bases from V and 0 bases from J, with 11 bases between. This CDR3 has 17 residues. The CDR3 reads CASSLIASISYNSPLHF. CDR3 sequence (DNA): TGTGCCAGCAGCTTAATCGCATCAATCTCCTATAATTCACCCCTCCACTTT.

This clonotype was observed at least ten times. J is TRBJ2-3 and V is TRBV9, with a tentative D call TRBD1 (5 bases). The CDR3 totals 14 residues. Germline lookup yields CDR1 SGDLS and CDR2 YYNGEE. Trimming cost V 2 bases and J 1 base, with 8 bases left between them. The CDR3 is CASSVGQGTDTQYF. As DNA, the CDR3 is TGTGCCAGCAGCGTTGGACAAGGCACAGATACGCAGTATTTT.

This clonotype was recorded at least ten times. The chain joins TRBV20-1 to TRBJ2-3; 12 nucleotides agree with TRBD1. The CDR3 contains 14 residues. The trim removed 6 bases at V and 3 bases at J, leaving 4 bases unmatched. Per the germline V gene, CDR1 is DFQATT and CDR2 is SNEGSKA (reference sequence). The CDR3 coding sequence is TGCAGTGCCTCGGGACAGGGGGCTACAGATACGCAGTATTTT. Protein product: CSASGQGATDTQYF.

The sample holds many counts of this clonotype. The V and J genes are TRBV10-3 and TRBJ2-2; D possibly uses TRBD1 or TRBD2 (5 bases each). V lost 7 bases and J 5 bases, leaving 20 bases between the germline ends. The germline CDR1 and CDR2 sequences are ENHRY and SYGVKD. The CDR3 has 16 amino acids. The chain's CDR3 is CAINREGDRSTGELFF. CDR3 bases: TGTGCCATCAATCGAGAGGGAGACAGATCTACCGGGGAGCTGTTTTTT.

Many counts were recorded for this clonotype. This sequence joins TRBV7-8 and TRBJ1-2; unclear D gene. CDR1 and CDR2 (germline): SGHVS, FQNEAQ. The CDR3 runs 14 residues. Trimming pared 5 bases from V and 0 bases from J, leaving 10 bases between. CDR3 loop: CASSVKLANYGYTF. The CDR3 region has the DNA TGTGCCAGCAGCGTTAAATTAGCTAACTATGGCTACACCTTC.

This clonotype was recorded at least ten times. CDR3 DNA: TGTGCCAGCAACGTCGGGGGACCCACCGGGGGCTATGGCTACACCTTC. Its translation: CASNVGGPTGGYGYTF. The chain recombines TRBV5-6 with TRBJ1-2; TRBD1 is a possible D gene (5 bases). The ends were cut back, 6 bases at V and 4 bases at J, with 22 bases in the middle. Germline loops: CDR1 SGHDT, CDR2 YYEEEE. The CDR3 extends over 16 amino acids.

This clonotype was seen at least ten times. The chain couples TRBV4-3 to TRBJ2-7, with TRBD2 matching 9 bases. Per germline, CDR1 LGHNA and CDR2 YSLEER. This CDR3 region has 17 residues. J gave up 5 bases and V 2 bases, and 13 bases lay outside the gene matches. The CDR3 sequence is CASSQIALAGRRNEQYF. Here the CDR3 DNA reads TGCGCCAGCAGCCAAATCGCCCTAGCGGGAAGGCGGAACGAGCAGTACTTC.

This clonotype has at least ten counts. The V and J genes are TRBV5-1 and TRBJ1-5; TRBD1 aligns across 8 bases. CDR3 length: 17 residues. Trimming took 4 bases from V and 0 from J; bases not matched to a gene: 9. Germline V gene sequence: CDR1 SGHRS, CDR2 YFSETQ. The CDR3 nucleotides read TGCGCCAGCAGCCCACAACCGACAGGGGATAGCAATCAGCCCCAGCATTTT. It yields the protein CASSPQPTGDSNQPQHF.

This clonotype showed up many times. The genes are TRBV12-3 or TRBV12-4 and TRBJ2-7; TRBD2 matches 10 bases. The CDR3 totals 14 residues. Trimming at V came to 5 bases and at J to 3 bases, leaving 4 bases not matched to a gene. For the CDR3, the DNA is TGTGCCAGCAGTCAAAGGACTAGCGGCTACGAGCAGTACTTC. This gives the protein CASSQRTSGYEQYF.

This clonotype has a count of ten or more. This chain connects TRBV7-9 to TRBJ2-1, with 11 bases identical to TRBD2. Trimming removed 5 bases from V and 2 bases from J; junction bases left unmatched: 5. The CDR3 runs to 16 residues. Germline values: CDR1 SEHNR, CDR2 FQNEAQ (reference sequence). The CDR3 DNA sequence: TGTGCCAGCAGCGCCTCGGGACTAGCGGCCTACAATGAGCAGTTCTTC. Amino acids: CASSASGLAAYNEQFF.

Many counts were recorded for this clonotype. This rearrangement joins TRBV20-1 to TRBJ2-5; perhaps TRBD2 as D (6 bases). CDR3 length equals 15 residues. Germline V gene data show CDR1 as DFQATT and CDR2 as SNEGSKA (reference sequence). Trimming took 0 bases from V and 2 from J, leaving 13 bases between them. The CDR3 nucleotides read TGCAGTGCTAGAGATCCTATGGGGAGGCAAGAGACCCAGTACTTC. Its protein is CSARDPMGRQETQYF.

There are many counts of this clonotype. The chain joins TRBV7-2 to TRBJ2-1; TRBD2 aligns across 9 bases. V was clipped by 2 bases and J by 5 bases; unmatched bases: 10. The CDR3 runs 17 residues. Looked up from germline, CDR1 is SGHTA and CDR2 is FQGNSA. The CDR3 DNA reads TGTGCCAGCAGCTTAAGGCGGTCTAGCGGGACCAACAATGAGCAGTTCTTC. Translation: CASSLRRSSGTNNEQFF.

This clonotype was counted at least ten times. The V gene is TRBV27, the J gene TRBJ2-1; the D is unclear. This CDR3 is 14 amino acids long. The V and J ends lost 5 bases and 2 bases respectively, with 10 bases between them. CDR1 and CDR2 from the germline V gene are MNHEY and SMNVEV (reference sequence). CDR3 protein: CASSKTLTYNEQFF. In DNA, the CDR3 is TGTGCCAGCAGTAAGACACTTACCTACAATGAGCAGTTCTTC.

This clonotype was seen many times. This chain links TRBV6-5 with TRBJ2-3; unclear D gene. Germline loops: CDR1 MNHEY, CDR2 SVGAGI. The V gene lost 6 bases and the J gene lost 0 bases, with 10 bases spanning the gap. The CDR3 contains 14 residues. This CDR3 reads CASSIDSSTDTQYF. For the CDR3, the DNA is TGTGCCAGCAGCATAGACTCTAGCACAGATACGCAGTATTTT.

This clonotype occurred many times. The chain couples TRBV7-9 to TRBJ2-1; possible D gene TRBD2, 6 bases. Germline CDR1 and CDR2: SEHNR and FQNEAQ (reference sequence). The V end lost 2 bases, the J end lost 0 bases, and 17 bases lay between the germline ends. The CDR3 spans 18 residues. As DNA, the CDR3 is TGTGCCAGCAGCTTAATCGCTGGGGGGACCCGCTCCTACAATGAGCAGTTCTTC. It specifies CASSLIAGGTRSYNEQFF.

This clonotype came up a few times. The germline gene is not matched at one end of the junction; a read error may be the cause. The CDR3 coding sequence is TGTGCCACCAGCCAAGTCGGAGGGGGGATAATGAAGTTTGAGCAGTACTTC. Amino acid sequence: CATSQVGGGIMKFEQYF. The V gene is TRBV3-1, the J gene TRBJ2-7; D assignment may be TRBD1 or TRBD2 (6 bases each). Germline V gene lookup returns CDR1 LGHDT and CDR2 YNNKEL (reference sequence). CDR3 length: 17 residues.

This clonotype has at least ten counts. The chain links TRBV5-5 to TRBJ2-7, with 10 positions matching TRBD2. Losses at the gene ends were 2 bases for V and 0 bases for J; bases not matched to a gene: 2. This CDR3 has 15 residues. Germline V lookup: CDR1 SGHKS, CDR2 YYEKEE (reference sequence). The CDR3 DNA is TGTGCCAGCAGCTTCGGGACTAGCGCCTCCTACGAGCAGTACTTC. This encodes CASSFGTSASYEQYF.

The table lists this clonotype with many counts. This CDR3 is CASSPDRSNQPQHF. The CDR3 nucleotides are TGTGCCAGCTCACCAGACAGGAGCAATCAGCCCCAGCATTTT. The gene calls are TRBV18 and TRBJ1-5; possible D gene TRBD1, 6 bases. V shed 2 bases and J shed 1 base, with 6 bases lying between them. The CDR3 sequence is 14 residues long. Germline CDR1 and CDR2: KGHSH and LQKENI.

This clonotype was seen ten or more times. The chain has TRBV12-3 or TRBV12-4 and TRBJ2-5, with a possible D match to TRBD1 (6 bases). Trimming cost V 2 bases and J 2 bases, with 12 bases left between them. The CDR3 contains 15 residues. CDR3 protein: CASSLNGQLQETQYF. The CDR3 region has the DNA TGTGCCAGCAGTTTAAATGGACAGCTACAAGAGACCCAGTACTTC.

In this sample, this clonotype turned up many times. This chain uses TRBV5-1 with TRBJ2-3; TRBD2 matches 8 bases. J was trimmed by 5 bases and V by 0 bases; bases with no gene match: 5. The CDR3 runs to 15 residues. Germline-derived CDR1 and CDR2 are SGHRS and YFSETQ. The CDR3 nucleotides read TGCGCCAGCAGCTTGGAACTAGCGGATGGAGATACGCAGTATTTT. It translates to CASSLELADGDTQYF.

This clonotype occurred many times. The rearrangement links TRBV12-3 or TRBV12-4 to TRBJ2-3; a weak D match, TRBD2 (5 bases). V lost 10 bases to trimming and J lost 0 bases, with 14 bases between them. This CDR3 comprises 14 residues. The chain's CDR3 is CATLRGSSTDTQYF. DNA of the CDR3: TGTGCCACCCTCCGGGGTTCTAGCACAGATACGCAGTATTTT.